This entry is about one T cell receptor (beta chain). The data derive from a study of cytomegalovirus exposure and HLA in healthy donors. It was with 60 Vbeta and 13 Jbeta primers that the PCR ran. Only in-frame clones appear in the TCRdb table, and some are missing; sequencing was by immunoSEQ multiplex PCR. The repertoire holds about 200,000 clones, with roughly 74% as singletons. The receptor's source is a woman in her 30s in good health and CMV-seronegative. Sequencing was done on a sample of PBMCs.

CDR3 nucleotide sequence: TGTGCCTGGAAGGAAGTGGAGGGGTCCACTGAAGCTTTCTTT. It codes for CAWKEVEGSTEAFF. V and J are TRBV30 and TRBJ1-1; TRBD1 might be the D (5 bases). V was shortened by 4 bases and J by 4 bases, with 16 bases between the two germline ends. Germline CDR1 GTSNPN, CDR2 SVGIG (reference sequence). The CDR3 has 14 residues.